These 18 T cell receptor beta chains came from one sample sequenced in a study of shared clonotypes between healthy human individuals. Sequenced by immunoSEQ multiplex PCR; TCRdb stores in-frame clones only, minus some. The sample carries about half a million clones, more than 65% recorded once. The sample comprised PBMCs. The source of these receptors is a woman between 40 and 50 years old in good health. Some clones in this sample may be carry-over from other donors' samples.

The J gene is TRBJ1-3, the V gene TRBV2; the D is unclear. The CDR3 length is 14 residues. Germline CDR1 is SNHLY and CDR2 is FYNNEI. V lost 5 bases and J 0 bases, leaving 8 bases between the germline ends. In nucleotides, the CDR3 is TGTGCCAGCAGTCGGTTAGACTCTGGAAACACCATATATTTT. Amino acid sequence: CASSRLDSGNTIYF.

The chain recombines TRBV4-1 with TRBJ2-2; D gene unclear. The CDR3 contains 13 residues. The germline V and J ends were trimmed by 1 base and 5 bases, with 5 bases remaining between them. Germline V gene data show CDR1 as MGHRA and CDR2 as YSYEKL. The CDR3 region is CASSQAPTGELFF. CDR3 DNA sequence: TGCGCCAGCAGCCAAGCCCCAACCGGGGAGCTGTTTTTT.

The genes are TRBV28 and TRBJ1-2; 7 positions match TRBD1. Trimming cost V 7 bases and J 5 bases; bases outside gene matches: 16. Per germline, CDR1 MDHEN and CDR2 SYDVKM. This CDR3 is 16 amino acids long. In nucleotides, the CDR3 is TGTGCCAGCACCGTTAGGGGGCGAGGAGGGGATTATGGCTACACCTTC. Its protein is CASTVRGRGGDYGYTF.

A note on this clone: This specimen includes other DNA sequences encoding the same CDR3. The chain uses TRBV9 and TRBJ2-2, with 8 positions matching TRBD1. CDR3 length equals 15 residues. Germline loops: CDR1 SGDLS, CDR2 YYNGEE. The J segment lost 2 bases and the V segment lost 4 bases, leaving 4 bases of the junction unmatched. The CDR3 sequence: CASSQTGANTGELFF. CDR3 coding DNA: TGTGCCAGCAGCCAGACAGGGGCTAACACCGGGGAGCTGTTTTTT.

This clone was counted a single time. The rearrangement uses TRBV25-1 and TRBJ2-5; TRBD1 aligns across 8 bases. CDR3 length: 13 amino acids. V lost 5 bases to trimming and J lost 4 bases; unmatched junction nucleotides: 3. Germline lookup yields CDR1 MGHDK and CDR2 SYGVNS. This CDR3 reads CASSLQGGETQYF. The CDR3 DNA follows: TGTGCCAGCAGTTTACAGGGGGGAGAGACCCAGTACTTC. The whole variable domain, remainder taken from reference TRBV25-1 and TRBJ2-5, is EADIYQTPRYLVIGTGKKITLECSQTMGHDKMYWYQQDPGMELHLIHYSYGVNSTEKGDLSSESTVSRIRTEHFPLTLESARPSHTSQYLCASSLQGGETQYFGPGTRLLVL.

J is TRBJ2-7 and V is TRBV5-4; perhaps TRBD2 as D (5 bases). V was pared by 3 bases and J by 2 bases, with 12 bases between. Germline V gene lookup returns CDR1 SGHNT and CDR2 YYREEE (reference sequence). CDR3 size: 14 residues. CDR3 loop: CASSSLGEPYEQYF. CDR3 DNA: TGTGCCAGCAGCTCCCTTGGGGAGCCCTACGAGCAGTACTTC.

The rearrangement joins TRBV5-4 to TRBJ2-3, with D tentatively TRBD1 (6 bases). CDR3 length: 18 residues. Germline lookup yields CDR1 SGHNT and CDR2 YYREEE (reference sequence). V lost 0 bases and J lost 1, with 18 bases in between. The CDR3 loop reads CASSLGGRGGRGTDTQYF. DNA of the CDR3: TGTGCCAGCAGCTTGGGCGGACGTGGGGGCCGGGGCACAGATACGCAGTATTTT.

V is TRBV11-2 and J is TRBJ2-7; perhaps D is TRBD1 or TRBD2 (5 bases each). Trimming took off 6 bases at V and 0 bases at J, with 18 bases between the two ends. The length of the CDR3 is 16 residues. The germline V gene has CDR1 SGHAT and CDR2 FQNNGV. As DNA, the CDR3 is TGTGCCAGCAGACGTTGGGACGGGCTAAGCTCCTACGAGCAGTACTTC. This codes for CASRRWDGLSSYEQYF.

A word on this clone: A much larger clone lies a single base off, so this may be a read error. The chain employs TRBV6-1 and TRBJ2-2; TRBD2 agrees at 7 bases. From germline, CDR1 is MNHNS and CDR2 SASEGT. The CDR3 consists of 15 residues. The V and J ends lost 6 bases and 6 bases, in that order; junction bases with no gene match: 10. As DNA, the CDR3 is TGTGCCAGCAGGACCCCGGGACTACAAGCCGGGGAGCTGTTTTTT. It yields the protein CASRTPGLQAGELFF.

CDR3 protein: CASWDSHYTEAFF. CDR3 in DNA: TGTGCCTCCTGGGACAGCCACTACACTGAAGCTTTCTTT. The genes are TRBV28 and TRBJ1-1, with 7 bases matching TRBD1. This CDR3 region has 13 residues. V shed 11 bases and J 3 bases; nucleotides not matched to a gene: 9. Looked up from germline, CDR1 is MDHEN and CDR2 is SYDVKM.

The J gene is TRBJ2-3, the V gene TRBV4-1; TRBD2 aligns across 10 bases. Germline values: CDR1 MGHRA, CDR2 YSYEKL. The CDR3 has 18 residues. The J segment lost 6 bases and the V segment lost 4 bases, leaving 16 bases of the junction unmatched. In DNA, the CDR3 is TGCGCCAGCAGCCCAATGCCCCTAGCGGGAGCCCTAACGGATACGCAGTATTTT. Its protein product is CASSPMPLAGALTDTQYF.

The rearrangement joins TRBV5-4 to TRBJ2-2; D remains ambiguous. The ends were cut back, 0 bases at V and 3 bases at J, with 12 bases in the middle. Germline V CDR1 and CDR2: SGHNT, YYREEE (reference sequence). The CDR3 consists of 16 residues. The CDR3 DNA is TGTGCCAGCAGCTTGGTCGCTCGATCCGACACCGGGGAGCTGTTTTTT. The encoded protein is CASSLVARSDTGELFF.

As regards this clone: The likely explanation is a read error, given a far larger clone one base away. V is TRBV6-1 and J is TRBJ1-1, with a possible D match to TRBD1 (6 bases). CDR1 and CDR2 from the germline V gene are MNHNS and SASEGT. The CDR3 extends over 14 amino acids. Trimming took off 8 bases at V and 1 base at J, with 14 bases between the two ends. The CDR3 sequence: CASGFDRQNTEAFF. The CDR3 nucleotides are TGTGCCAGCGGTTTTGACAGGCAGAACACTGAAGCTTTCTTT.

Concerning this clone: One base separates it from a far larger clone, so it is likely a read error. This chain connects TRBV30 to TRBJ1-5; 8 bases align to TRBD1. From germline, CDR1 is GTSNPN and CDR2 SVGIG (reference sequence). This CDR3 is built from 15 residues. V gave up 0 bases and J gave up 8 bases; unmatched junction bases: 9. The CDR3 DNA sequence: TGTGCCTGGAGTGTCGGGGCAGGGGGCGGTAAGCCCCAGCATTTT. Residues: CAWSVGAGGGKPQHF.

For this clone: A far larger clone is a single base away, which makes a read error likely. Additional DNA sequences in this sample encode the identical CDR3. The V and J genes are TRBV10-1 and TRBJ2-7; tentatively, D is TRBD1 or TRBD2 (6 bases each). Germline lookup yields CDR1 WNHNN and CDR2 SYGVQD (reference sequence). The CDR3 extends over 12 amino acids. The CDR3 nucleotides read TGCGCCAGTGGGGGCGGGACCTATGAGCAGTACTTC. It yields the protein CASGGGTYEQYF.

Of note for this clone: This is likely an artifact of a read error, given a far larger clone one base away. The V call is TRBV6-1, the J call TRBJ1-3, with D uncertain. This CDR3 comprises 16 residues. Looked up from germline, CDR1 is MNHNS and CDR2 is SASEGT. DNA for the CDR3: TGTGCCAGCAGTGGACCTCTTAGATACTCTGTAAACACCATATATTTT. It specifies CASSGPLRYSVNTIYF.

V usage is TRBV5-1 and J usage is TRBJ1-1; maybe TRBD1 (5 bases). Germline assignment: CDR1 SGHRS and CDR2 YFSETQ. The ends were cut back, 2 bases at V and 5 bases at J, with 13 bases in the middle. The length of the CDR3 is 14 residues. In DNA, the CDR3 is TGCGCCAGCAGCTTCGGGACCCCTGGGACTGAAGCTTTCTTT. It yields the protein CASSFGTPGTEAFF.

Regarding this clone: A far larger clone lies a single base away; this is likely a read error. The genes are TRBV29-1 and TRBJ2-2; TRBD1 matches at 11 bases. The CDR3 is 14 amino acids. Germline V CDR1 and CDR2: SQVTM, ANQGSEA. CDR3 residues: CSVGTGGNTGELSF. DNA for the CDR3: TGCAGCGTCGGGACAGGGGGGAACACCGGGGAGCTGTCTTTT.